This is a list of T cell receptor beta chains from one sample in a study of chemoradiotherapy in HPV16-positive cancers. Produced via immunoSEQ multiplex PCR; TCRdb's table is partial and in-frame only. The sample lists about 14,000 clones, 65% to 85% occurring once. This specimen was taken from a patient who underwent chemoradiotherapy. Source of these receptors: a human donor with HPV-associated anogenital cancer. CDR3s include the opening cysteine and the closing phenylalanine or tryptophan. The D gene is left open where the match is weak. Expanded clones are given a class, and other clones once, few, many or no size at all.

V gene: TRBV10-3
clone size: NA
J gene: TRBJ2-7
D gene: TRBD2
CDR3 DNA: TGTGCCTCGGGACTAGCGGGAGGGCCGAAGCAGTACTTC
CDR3 protein: CASGLAGGPKQYF

V gene: TRBV7-9
clone size: NA
J gene: TRBJ1-3
D gene: NA
CDR3 DNA: TGTGCCAGCAGGGAGGCGATCTCTGGAAACACCATATATTTT
CDR3 protein: CASREAISGNTIYF

V gene: TRBV27
clone size: NA
J gene: TRBJ1-2
D gene: TRBD1
CDR3 DNA: TGTGCCAGCAGTATGGGACAGGGAGTCCCGTATGGCTACACCTTC
CDR3 protein: CASSMGQGVPYGYTF

V gene: TRBV19
clone size: NA
J gene: TRBJ1-3
D gene: NA
CDR3 DNA: TGTGCCAGCAGCCCACAGGTCTCTGGAAACACCATATATTTT
CDR3 protein: CASSPQVSGNTIYF

V gene: TRBV2
clone size: NA
J gene: TRBJ2-2
D gene: NA
CDR3 DNA: TGTGCCAGTGCGGAAGACGCGAACACCGGGGAGCTGTTTTTT
CDR3 protein: CASAEDANTGELFF

V gene: TRBV7-9
clone size: NA
J gene: TRBJ1-4
D gene: NA
CDR3 DNA: TGTGCCAGCAGCCATAAAAATTTGGACGGGACAAATGAAAAACTGTTTTTT
CDR3 protein: CASSHKNLDGTNEKLFF

V gene: TRBV12-1
clone size: NA
J gene: TRBJ2-3
D gene: NA
CDR3 DNA: TGTGCCAGCAGCCCGACGAAAGCGGGAACAGATACGCAGTATTTT
CDR3 protein: CASSPTKAGTDTQYF

V gene: TRBV6-1
clone size: NA
J gene: TRBJ2-2
D gene: NA
CDR3 DNA: TGTGCCAGCGGCGGCAGGGGGAACACCGGGGAGCTGTTTTTT
CDR3 protein: CASGGRGNTGELFF

V gene: TRBV11-2
clone size: NA
J gene: TRBJ1-2
D gene: NA
CDR3 DNA: TGTGCCAGCAGCTCCACAGGAGTCTATGGCTACACCTTC
CDR3 protein: CASSSTGVYGYTF

V gene: TRBV12-5
clone size: NA
J gene: TRBJ2-1
D gene: NA
CDR3 DNA: TGTGCTAGTGAACGGGACAACTACAATGAGCAGTTCTTC
CDR3 protein: CASERDNYNEQFF

V gene: TRBV16
clone size: medium-sized
J gene: TRBJ1-2
D gene: NA
CDR3 DNA: TGTGCCAGCAGCGGTGTCCAGGCGGGAAATGGCTACACCTTC
CDR3 protein: CASSGVQAGNGYTF